This TCR beta chain is drawn from a study of T-cell reconstitution after alpha-beta-depleted transplantation in children. Per the germline V gene, CDR1 is MGHDK and CDR2 is SYGVNS. This CDR3 has 14 amino acids. The V end was cut by 5 bases, the J end by 0 bases, with 9 bases between. TCRbeta library construction was performed incorporating unique molecular identifiers. MiXCR, applied by TCRdb to the PCR reads, yields one record per CDR3 protein. In the table there are a few hundred thousand distinct CDR3 sequences, approximately 10% of which are singletons. This clonotype was recorded many times. This rearrangement joins TRBV25-1 to TRBJ2-3; D perhaps matches TRBD2 (6 bases). Sequences were derived from PBMCs from the stem cell graft donor, sampled from the stem cell graft. The sequence was collected from a human donor who donated a stem cell graft to a child with acute lymphoblastic leukemia. In DNA form, the CDR3 reads TGTGCCAGCAGTAGGGACTTGAGCACAGATACGCAGTATTTT. This translates into CASSRDLSTDTQYF. Combining the CDR3 with reference TRBV25-1 and TRBJ2-3 gives the whole variable domain EADIYQTPRYLVIGTGKKITLECSQTMGHDKMYWYQQDPGMELHLIHYSYGVNSTEKGDLSSESTVSRIRTEHFPLTLESARPSHTSQYLCASSRDLSTDTQYFGPGTRLTVL.